These T cell receptor beta chains were read from a single sample in a study of cytomegalovirus exposure and HLA in healthy donors. The repertoire was sequenced with immunoSEQ multiplex PCR; TCRdb's copy has only in-frame clones and lacks some. Among approximately 90,000 clones listed, about 80% were seen once. Material: PBMCs. Source of these receptors: a male donor in good health and CMV-seronegative. Both conserved end residues are part of each CDR3. The order of the fields is V gene, D gene, clone size, J gene, CDR3 protein, CDR3 DNA. D genes are given only for firm matches. Not every row has a clone size; where given, it reads once, few, many or a size class.

TRBV9	-	-	TRBJ2-3	CASSVRGGAGDTQYF	TGTGCCAGCAGCGTCCGTGGGGGGGCGGGAGATACGCAGTATTTT
TRBV19	-	once	TRBJ1-6	CASSVLNSPLHF	TGTGCCAGTAGTGTCCTTAATTCACCCCTCCACTTT
TRBV11-2	TRBD2	-	TRBJ2-5	CASSPRLAGGSRGETQYF	TGTGCCAGCAGCCCTCGACTAGCGGGAGGGTCCCGAGGAGAGACCCAGTACTTC
TRBV21-1	-	-	TRBJ2-3	CASPGKSGGRRTDTQYF	TGTGCCAGCCCGGGTAAGAGCGGGGGTCGACGCACAGATACGCAGTATTTT
TRBV21-1	-	once	TRBJ2-1	CASSARDRAYNEQFF	TGTGCCAGCAGCGCCCGGGACAGGGCCTACAATGAGCAGTTCTTC
TRBV10-3	-	few	TRBJ2-3	CAIADTDTQYF	TGTGCCATCGCGGACACAGATACGCAGTATTTT
TRBV5-1	TRBD1	-	TRBJ2-1	CASGGQGGNEQFF	TGCGCCAGCGGGGGACAGGGCGGCAATGAGCAGTTCTTC
TRBV7-9	-	-	TRBJ2-1	CASSFVVSGVNEQFF	TGTGCCAGCAGCTTTGTCGTATCCGGGGTCAATGAGCAGTTCTTC
TRBV11-2	TRBD2	-	TRBJ2-1	CASSLRLAVHNEQFF	TGTGCCAGCAGCTTAAGGCTAGCGGTCCACAATGAGCAGTTCTTC
TRBV7-2	TRBD1	-	TRBJ1-2	CASSQRAGQGVGYTF	TGTGCCAGCAGCCAGAGGGCGGGACAGGGCGTTGGCTACACCTTC
TRBV4-3	TRBD1	many	TRBJ1-2	CASSQETGTGRLSYGYTF	TGCGCCAGCAGCCAAGAGACTGGGACAGGGAGGTTAAGCTATGGCTACACCTTC
TRBV28	TRBD1	once	TRBJ2-5	CASRRGQGGQETQYF	TGTGCCAGCAGGAGGGGACAGGGGGGACAAGAGACCCAGTACTTC
TRBV5-3	-	-	TRBJ1-4	CSAGEEEKLFF	TGTTCAGCCGGGGAGGAAGAAAAACTGTTTTTT
TRBV6-5	TRBD1	-	TRBJ1-4	CASSYSTGENEKLFF	TGTGCCAGCAGTTACTCGACAGGGGAAAACGAAAAACTGTTTTTT
TRBV18	TRBD1	few	TRBJ2-7	CASSRRDRGGEQYF	TGTGCCAGCTCACGACGGGACAGGGGAGGCGAGCAGTACTTC
TRBV5-4	TRBD1	-	TRBJ1-1	CASSLQTGRNTEAFF	TGTGCCAGCAGCCTGCAGACAGGGAGGAACACTGAAGCTTTCTTT
TRBV28	TRBD1	-	TRBJ1-1	CASSFAGGAQNTEAFF	TGTGCCAGCAGTTTTGCAGGGGGAGCCCAGAACACTGAAGCTTTCTTT
TRBV4-1	TRBD1	-	TRBJ2-7	CASSQGDSSYEQYF	TGCGCCAGCAGCCAGGGGGACAGCTCCTACGAGCAGTACTTC
TRBV30	TRBD1	-	TRBJ1-1	CAWSSSGGRNEAFF	TGTGCCTGGAGTTCCTCAGGGGGCAGGAATGAAGCTTTCTTT
TRBV18	-	-	TRBJ2-3	CASSPTQGTDTQYF	TGTGCCAGCTCACCTACCCAGGGAACAGATACGCAGTATTTT
TRBV9	-	once	TRBJ2-7	CASSVTDSPYEQYF	TGTGCCAGCAGCGTGACAGATTCTCCCTACGAGCAGTACTTC
TRBV7-6	TRBD1	few	TRBJ2-7	CASSSIRDRGYEQYF	TGTGCCAGCAGCTCAATCCGGGACAGGGGCTACGAGCAGTACTTC
TRBV27	TRBD2	-	TRBJ2-7	CASSPPLASGGPYEQYF	TGTGCCAGCAGTCCCCCGTTGGCTAGCGGGGGGCCCTACGAGCAGTACTTC
TRBV2	TRBD1	-	TRBJ1-1	CASSEFSTGGTEAFF	TGTGCCAGCAGTGAATTTAGTACAGGGGGCACTGAAGCTTTCTTT
TRBV6-5	TRBD2	-	TRBJ2-7	CASSYTSGSSYEQYF	TGTGCCAGCAGTTACACTAGCGGGAGCTCCTACGAGCAGTACTTC
TRBV28	-	-	TRBJ2-3	CASSAGTQNTDTQYF	TGTGCCAGCAGTGCCGGGACACAGAATACAGATACGCAGTATTTT
TRBV4-1	-	-	TRBJ2-7	CASSQPGSEQYF	TGCGCCAGCAGCCAACCCGGGTCCGAGCAGTACTTC
TRBV9	-	-	TRBJ1-6	CASSGPGQNYNSPLHF	TGTGCCAGCAGCGGTCCCGGACAGAACTATAATTCACCCCTCCACTTT
TRBV28	-	-	TRBJ1-1	CASSSFGSGNTEAFF	TGTGCCAGCAGCTCATTTGGGTCAGGGAACACTGAAGCTTTCTTT
TRBV9	TRBD2	-	TRBJ2-1	CASSVGWEGEQFF	TGTGCCAGCAGCGTAGGGTGGGAGGGTGAGCAGTTCTTC
TRBV5-6	-	few	TRBJ1-1	CASSQRLVKNTEAFF	TGTGCCAGCAGCCAGAGGTTGGTCAAGAACACTGAAGCTTTCTTT
TRBV6-6	-	once	TRBJ1-1	CASSKTGGGPEAFF	TGTGCCAGCAGTAAGACAGGAGGTGGCCCTGAAGCTTTCTTT
TRBV9	TRBD2	-	TRBJ2-5	CASSPPGRVGETQYF	TGTGCCAGCAGCCCACCAGGGAGGGTGGGGGAGACCCAGTACTTC
TRBV19	-	-	TRBJ1-5	CASSGQFNQPQHF	TGTGCCAGTAGTGGCCAGTTCAATCAGCCCCAGCATTTT
TRBV6-6	TRBD1	-	TRBJ1-3	CASSLTGGSGNTIYF	TGTGCCAGCAGTCTTACAGGGGGCTCTGGAAACACCATATATTTT
TRBV14	TRBD2	once	TRBJ2-7	CASSFRLAGAEQYF	TGTGCCAGCAGCTTTCGACTAGCGGGAGCCGAGCAGTACTTC
TRBV28	-	-	TRBJ2-7	CACLPSRGRHEQYF	TGTGCCTGCCTACCCAGCCGGGGTAGGCACGAGCAGTACTTC
TRBV11-2	TRBD2	-	TRBJ2-7	CASSRVTSGYEQYF	TGTGCCAGCAGCCGAGTGACTAGCGGGTACGAGCAGTACTTC
TRBV7-9	-	-	TRBJ2-7	CASSPPRGADYEQYF	TGTGCCAGCAGCCCACCCAGAGGGGCGGACTACGAGCAGTACTTC
TRBV7-6	TRBD2	few	TRBJ2-1	CASSLFPSGRETHNEQFF	TGTGCCAGCAGCTTATTTCCTAGCGGGAGGGAAACACACAATGAGCAGTTCTTC
TRBV4-2	-	-	TRBJ1-4	CASSGGGRGGEKLFF	TGTGCCAGCAGCGGGGGGGGCAGGGGCGGTGAAAAACTGTTTTTT
TRBV4-1	-	-	TRBJ2-1	CASSQDSVRLNNEQFF	TGCGCCAGCAGCCAAGATTCGGTCCGACTCAACAATGAGCAGTTCTTC
TRBV13	TRBD1	-	TRBJ1-1	CARSATPGTGGLSTEAFF	TGTGCCAGATCCGCTACCCCCGGGACAGGGGGCTTGAGCACTGAAGCTTTCTTT
TRBV5-1	-	-	TRBJ1-1	CASSPWFDTNTEAFF	TGCGCCAGCAGCCCCTGGTTCGACACGAACACTGAAGCTTTCTTT
TRBV5-4	-	-	TRBJ1-1	CASSSRPGMNTEAFF	TGTGCCAGCAGCTCCCGCCCAGGGATGAACACTGAAGCTTTCTTT
TRBV19	TRBD2	-	TRBJ2-7	CASTLGASGQPYEQYF	TGTGCCAGTACCCTAGGGGCTAGCGGGCAACCCTACGAGCAGTACTTC
TRBV27	TRBD2	-	TRBJ2-1	CASSLPVLAGVPNEQFF	TGTGCCAGCAGTTTACCGGTACTAGCGGGAGTACCCAATGAGCAGTTCTTC
TRBV6-5	-	-	TRBJ2-7	CASSYDRKSYEQYF	TGTGCCAGCAGTTACGACAGGAAGTCCTACGAGCAGTACTTC
TRBV4-3	TRBD1	-	TRBJ1-2	CASSQDGQDRGGYTF	TGCGCCAGCAGCCAAGATGGGCAGGACAGGGGTGGCTACACCTTC
TRBV6-1	-	once	TRBJ2-5	CASSVDNFQETQYF	TGTGCCAGCAGCGTCGACAATTTCCAAGAGACCCAGTACTTC
TRBV10-3	-	-	TRBJ2-7	CAIGRQSSYEQYF	TGTGCCATCGGCCGACAGAGCTCCTACGAGCAGTACTTC
TRBV11-2	TRBD1	medium-sized	TRBJ1-4	CASSSGTVEKLFF	TGTGCCAGCAGCTCCGGGACAGTAGAAAAACTGTTTTTT
TRBV7-8	-	once	TRBJ1-5	CASSLGGVGAQPQHF	TGTGCCAGCAGCTTAGGAGGGGTGGGGGCTCAGCCCCAGCATTTT
TRBV28	TRBD1	once	TRBJ1-2	CASSWDRAGYGYTF	TGTGCCAGCAGTTGGGACAGGGCGGGCTATGGCTACACCTTC
TRBV30	-	-	TRBJ1-6	CAWRGANSPLHF	TGTGCCTGGAGGGGGGCTAATTCACCCCTCCACTTT
TRBV28	-	-	TRBJ1-1	CASSLPRALAFF	TGTGCCAGCAGTTTACCCCGAGCGTTAGCTTTCTTT
TRBV29-1	TRBD1	-	TRBJ2-7	CSVEGGGGTGGAEQYF	TGCAGCGTTGAAGGCGGTGGCGGGACAGGGGGCGCCGAGCAGTACTTC